This is a list of T cell receptor beta chains from one sample in a study of blood T cell repertoires in COVID-19. The assay was immunoSEQ multiplex PCR, and TCRdb's table has in-frame clones only and misses some. Of fewer than 10,000 clones listed, around nine tenths were seen once; the top ten hold 7.5% to 10%. Sequencing was performed on peripheral blood. The receptor set was obtained from a human donor in a cohort sampled during active COVID-19. Each CDR3 is given with its conserved first and last residue. Each record gives: V gene, J gene, clone size, CDR3 length, D gene, CDR3 DNA, CDR3 protein. D genes are given only for firm matches. The listing skips clone size in some rows; elsewhere it reads once, few, many or a size class.

V: TRBV2; J: TRBJ1-6; size: -; length: 14; D: TRBD1; DNA: TGTGCCAGCAGGCCGGGACAGCAACGGCCACCCCTCCACTTT; CDR3: CASRPGQQRPPLHF
V: TRBV2; J: TRBJ1-1; size: -; length: 16; D: -; DNA: TGTGCCAGCAGTCCCATATCCCTATCTACGGGGACTGAAGCTTTCTTT; CDR3: CASSPISLSTGTEAFF
V: TRBV7-2; J: TRBJ2-7; size: -; length: 14; D: -; DNA: TGTGCCAGCAGCTATCCGGGATCCCTAGACGAGCAGTACTTC; CDR3: CASSYPGSLDEQYF
V: TRBV5-4; J: TRBJ2-3; size: -; length: 14; D: TRBD2; DNA: TGTGCCAGCAGGCCTAGCGGGAGGCCCGATACGCAGTATTTT; CDR3: CASRPSGRPDTQYF
V: TRBV18; J: TRBJ2-2; size: -; length: 17; D: TRBD2; DNA: TGTGCCAGCTCACCACAGTCCCTAGCGGGAAACACCGGGGAGCTGTTTTTT; CDR3: CASSPQSLAGNTGELFF
V: TRBV28; J: TRBJ2-2; size: -; length: 16; D: TRBD2; DNA: TGTGCCAGCAGTTCCTACCGTAGGACTAGCGCCGGGGAGCTGTTTTTT; CDR3: CASSSYRRTSAGELFF
V: TRBV15; J: TRBJ2-2; size: -; length: 13; D: -; DNA: TGTGCCACCAGCATTATATTGACCGGGGAGCTGTTTTTT; CDR3: CATSIILTGELFF
V: TRBV7-9; J: TRBJ2-3; size: -; length: 15; D: TRBD1; DNA: TGTGCCAGCAGTTTGAGGACAGGGACCACAGATACGCAGTATTTT; CDR3: CASSLRTGTTDTQYF
V: TRBV28; J: TRBJ2-7; size: -; length: 15; D: TRBD2; DNA: TGTGCCAGCAGGTATAGCGGGAGGGCCTTCCACGAGCAGTACTTC; CDR3: CASRYSGRAFHEQYF
V: TRBV19; J: TRBJ2-3; size: -; length: 13; D: TRBD2; DNA: TGTGCCAGTAGTAAGGGTCAAGGACTAGCCGAGTATTTT; CDR3: CASSKGQGLAEYF
V: TRBV11-3; J: TRBJ2-7; size: -; length: 14; D: TRBD2; DNA: TGTGCCAGCAGCTTAACGACTAGCGCCTACGAGCAGTACTTC; CDR3: CASSLTTSAYEQYF
V: TRBV10-3; J: TRBJ2-7; size: once; length: 15; D: -; DNA: TGTGCCATCACTCCCGCCGGGGGTGAGTCCTACGAGCAGTACTTC; CDR3: CAITPAGGESYEQYF
V: TRBV18; J: TRBJ2-5; size: once; length: 16; D: TRBD1; DNA: TGTGCCAGCTCACTTCAGACAGGGATCAAGAGAGTGGCCCAGTACTTC; CDR3: CASSLQTGIKRVAQYF
V: TRBV6-1; J: TRBJ1-4; size: few; length: 15; D: -; DNA: TGTGCCAGCAGTGAACTCAGTGCAACTAATGAAAAACTGTTTTTT; CDR3: CASSELSATNEKLFF
V: TRBV9; J: TRBJ2-5; size: -; length: 14; D: -; DNA: TGTGCCAGCAGCGTATCGCTACTTCCGGGGACCCAGTACTTC; CDR3: CASSVSLLPGTQYF
V: TRBV27; J: TRBJ2-6; size: -; length: 19; D: -; DNA: TGTGCCAGCAGTTTACCTATCGGGCAGGGGATGCCTGGGGCCAACGTCCTGACTTTC; CDR3: CASSLPIGQGMPGANVLTF
V: TRBV5-1; J: TRBJ2-2; size: -; length: 16; D: -; DNA: TGCGCCAGCAGCTTGGTTCAGGGGCTGGGCACCGGGGAGCTGTTTTTT; CDR3: CASSLVQGLGTGELFF
V: TRBV6-5; J: TRBJ2-1; size: -; length: 14; D: TRBD1; DNA: TGTGCCAGCAGTTACGGAGACAGGGTGAATGAGCAGTTCTTC; CDR3: CASSYGDRVNEQFF
V: TRBV24-1; J: TRBJ2-1; size: -; length: 14; D: -; DNA: TGTGCCACTGGTGACGGGAGCTCCCCCAATGAGCAGTTCTTC; CDR3: CATGDGSSPNEQFF
V: TRBV14; J: TRBJ2-7; size: -; length: 16; D: -; DNA: TGTGCCAGCAGCCAAAATCGCGGGACTGAACTCTACGAGCAGTACTTC; CDR3: CASSQNRGTELYEQYF
V: TRBV24-1; J: TRBJ2-5; size: -; length: 14; D: -; DNA: TGTGCCACCAGTGTCGGGAGTCGGTGGGAGACCCAGTACTTC; CDR3: CATSVGSRWETQYF
V: TRBV6-1; J: TRBJ2-7; size: -; length: 12; D: -; DNA: TGTGCCAGCAGTGAAGTTTCGTACGAGCAGTACTTC; CDR3: CASSEVSYEQYF
V: TRBV30; J: TRBJ2-7; size: -; length: 14; D: -; DNA: TGTGCCTGGGCCTCAGTTAATGTCCCCTACGAGCAGTACTTC; CDR3: CAWASVNVPYEQYF
V: TRBV7-9; J: TRBJ2-7; size: -; length: 14; D: -; DNA: TGTGCCAGCAGCGGTAGGGGGGGCTCCTACGAGCAGTACTTC; CDR3: CASSGRGGSYEQYF
V: TRBV12-5; J: TRBJ2-7; size: -; length: 14; D: TRBD1; DNA: TGTGCTAGTGGTTCCGGACAGGGGAGACACGAGCAGTACTTC; CDR3: CASGSGQGRHEQYF
V: TRBV29-1; J: TRBJ1-1; size: -; length: 15; D: TRBD1; DNA: TGCAGCGTGACGGGGACAGGGGCTACGAACACTGAAGCTTTCTTT; CDR3: CSVTGTGATNTEAFF
V: TRBV19; J: TRBJ2-5; size: once; length: 15; D: -; DNA: TGTGCCAGTAGTATTTTTCACAGGGGAGGAGAGACCCAGTACTTC; CDR3: CASSIFHRGGETQYF
V: TRBV19; J: TRBJ2-2; size: -; length: 15; D: TRBD1; DNA: TGTGCCAGTAACGACAGGGGGCCGAACACCGGGGAGCTGTTTTTT; CDR3: CASNDRGPNTGELFF
V: TRBV19; J: TRBJ1-1; size: -; length: 15; D: TRBD1; DNA: TGTGCCAGTAGTATAGGTCGACAGGGTCGTACTGAAGCTTTCTTT; CDR3: CASSIGRQGRTEAFF
V: TRBV5-4; J: TRBJ2-7; size: -; length: 14; D: TRBD1; DNA: TGTGCCAGCAGCGCCGCGGCAGGGGGTCACGAGCAGTACTTC; CDR3: CASSAAAGGHEQYF
V: TRBV29-1; J: TRBJ2-1; size: -; length: 11; D: TRBD1; DNA: TGCAGCGGAGGGACAGAGGTTGAGCAGTTCTTC; CDR3: CSGGTEVEQFF
V: TRBV5-4; J: TRBJ2-1; size: -; length: 16; D: -; DNA: TGTGCCAGCAGCTTGGCCCTAGTAGCGGACTACAATGAGCAGTTCTTC; CDR3: CASSLALVADYNEQFF
V: TRBV1; J: TRBJ1-6; size: -; length: 17; D: -; DNA: TGCACCAGCAGCCAAGAGAGTCCGGACATCTATAATTCACCCCTCCACTTT; CDR3: CTSSQESPDIYNSPLHF
V: TRBV5-1; J: TRBJ2-1; size: -; length: 17; D: TRBD2; DNA: TGCGCCAGCAGCTTGGCGAGACTAGCGGATGGTTACAATGAGCAGTTCTTC; CDR3: CASSLARLADGYNEQFF
V: TRBV5-1; J: TRBJ2-5; size: -; length: 14; D: -; DNA: TGCGCCAGCAGCCCCCAGGGCTCGGGTGAGACCCAGTACTTC; CDR3: CASSPQGSGETQYF